This entry features one TCR beta chain sequence. Its antigen is as yet unknown. These data originate in a study of OX40 agonist ivuxolimab in advanced cancers. There are 13 residues in the CDR3. With 1 base removed from V and 3 bases from J, the gap between germline ends came to 6 bases. Germline V gives CDR1 SGHAT, CDR2 FQNNGV. Study outcomes and limitations: Doses of 0.1 to 3.0 mg/kg were accompanied by clonal expansion of CD4+ and CD8+ blood T cells by week 6. Partial responders dosed at 0.1-3.0 mg/kg displayed clonal expansion ranking among the lowest.

The repertoire was sequenced with immunoSEQ multiplex PCR; TCRdb's copy has only in-frame clones and lacks some. This sample has 45,000 to 50,000 clones; approximately 90% occur once, and the top ten carry about 6%. V usage is TRBV11-2 and J usage is TRBJ1-1; D is uncertain. Sequenced material: CD4+ or CD8+ T cells sorted from blood, taken in a trial of the OX40 agonist ivuxolimab. The TCR comes from an adult with an advanced solid tumor such as melanoma, head and neck, liver or kidney cancer. Written as DNA, the CDR3 is TGTGCCAGCAGCTTAGTGATCGACACTGAAGCTTTCTTT. Amino acid sequence: CASSLVIDTEAFF.